These 25 T cell receptor beta chains came from one sample sequenced in a study of cytomegalovirus exposure and HLA in healthy donors. Clones were read by immunoSEQ multiplex PCR, and TCRdb kept only the in-frame ones, dropping some. This table has 100,000 to 150,000 clones, approximately 92% appearing once. The sequenced sample was PBMCs. The receptors were sampled from a young woman in good health and CMV-seronegative.

On this clone: Sequence at one end of the junction differs from germline and may be a read error. This chain uses TRBV28 with TRBJ1-2, with 7 positions matching TRBD1. This CDR3 has 13 residues. Germline CDR1 reads MDHEN; CDR2 reads SYDVKM. CDR3 loop: CATREGAKYGYTF. CDR3 sequence (DNA): TGTGCCACCCGTGAGGGGGCTAAGTATGGCTACACCTTC.

This sequence joins TRBV4-1 and TRBJ2-1; tentative D call: TRBD2 (7 bases). The CDR3 totals 16 residues. CDR1 is MGHRA and CDR2 is YSYEKL in the germline V gene. Trimming left V 4 bases short and J 4 bases short, with 17 bases between. The DNA for the CDR3 is TGCGCCAGCAGCCCAGTGGGCGGGGGCCTATACAATGAGCAGTTCTTC. Translation: CASSPVGGGLYNEQFF.

The gene calls are TRBV7-9 and TRBJ2-1; TRBD2 is a possible D gene (6 bases). The CDR3 consists of 13 residues. V was cut by 2 bases and J by 10 bases, with 12 bases left in between. Germline values: CDR1 SEHNR, CDR2 FQNEAQ (reference sequence). This CDR3 reads CASSLKRAGEQFF. The CDR3 DNA sequence: TGTGCCAGCAGCTTAAAGCGGGCTGGCGAGCAGTTCTTC. Full variable domain (rest looked up from reference TRBV7-9 and TRBJ2-1): DTGVSQNPRHKITKRGQNVTFRCDPISEHNRLYWYRQTLGQGPEFLTYFQNEAQLEKSRLLSDRFSAERPKGSFSTLEIQRTEQGDSAMYLCASSLKRAGEQFFGPGTRLTVL.

The chain has TRBV29-1 and TRBJ1-2, with D unclear. CDR3 length: 13 residues. Germline lookup yields CDR1 SQVTM and CDR2 ANQGSEA. V was clipped by 4 bases and J by 4 bases, with 13 bases between them. The CDR3 nucleotides are TGCAGCGTTGGAGGCAGCCTAAGCTATGGCTACACCTTC. Translation: CSVGGSLSYGYTF. Using reference TRBV29-1 and TRBJ1-2 for the parts outside the CDR3, the full variable domain is SAVISQKPSRDICQRGTSLTIQCQVDSQVTMMFWYRQQPGQSLTLIATANQGSEATYESGFVIDKFPISRPNLTFSTLTVSNMSPEDSSIYLCSVGGSLSYGYTFGSGTRLTVV.

This clone was found once. The chain is built from TRBV29-1 and TRBJ1-2; D ambiguous. The germline V and J ends were trimmed by 3 bases and 9 bases, with 23 bases remaining between them. Germline lookup yields CDR1 SQVTM and CDR2 ANQGSEA. CDR3 length equals 15 residues. The chain's CDR3 is CSVEEAAYGVLSYTF. In DNA, the CDR3 is TGCAGCGTTGAGGAGGCAGCTTATGGTGTTTTGAGCTACACCTTC.

This rearrangement joins TRBV19 to TRBJ2-7, with D possibly being TRBD2 (5 bases). The germline V gene encodes CDR1 LNHDA and CDR2 SQIVND (reference sequence). Trimming took off 3 bases at V and 4 bases at J, with 10 bases between the two ends. This CDR3 contains 13 residues. CDR3 amino acids: CASSIGVWYEQYF. CDR3 sequence (DNA): TGTGCCAGTAGTATCGGGGTTTGGTACGAGCAGTACTTC.

The chain couples TRBV19 to TRBJ1-4; tentatively, D is TRBD1 (5 bases). V was cut by 7 bases and J by 3 bases, with 15 bases left in between. Germline loops: CDR1 LNHDA, CDR2 SQIVND (reference sequence). CDR3 length: 15 amino acids. The DNA of the CDR3 is TGTGCCAGTAATCCAGTAGGGGCAGCTAATGAAAAACTGTTTTTT. This gives the protein CASNPVGAANEKLFF.

This clone appeared a few times. The V call is TRBV2, the J call TRBJ1-5; 9 nucleotides align to TRBD1. The germline V gene has CDR1 SNHLY and CDR2 FYNNEI. The CDR3 spans 18 residues. The J segment lost 0 bases and the V segment lost 6 bases, leaving 12 bases of the junction unmatched. The DNA of the CDR3 is TGTGCCAGCAGACGGGACAGGGCAATTTACCTTAGCAATCAGCCCCAGCATTTT. Encoded protein: CASRRDRAIYLSNQPQHF.

The V gene is TRBV13, the J gene TRBJ2-7, with 9 bases identical to TRBD1. The CDR3 totals 15 residues. The ends lost 5 bases at V and 4 bases at J; junction bases unmatched: 9. Germline lookup yields CDR1 PRHDT and CDR2 FYEKMQ (reference sequence). For the CDR3, the DNA is TGTGCCAGCAGCGGCTGGGGGACAGGGAGGTACGAGCAGTACTTC. It yields the protein CASSGWGTGRYEQYF. Complete variable domain (other parts from reference TRBV13 and TRBJ2-7): AAGVIQSPRHLIKEKRETATLKCYPIPRHDTVYWYQQGPGQDPQFLISFYEKMQSDKGSIPDRFSAQQFSDYHSELNMSSLELGDSALYFCASSGWGTGRYEQYFGPGTRLTVT.

This rearrangement joins TRBV11-2 to TRBJ2-2, with 14 positions matching TRBD2. The CDR3 is 16 residues long. CDR1 and CDR2 (germline): SGHAT, FQNNGV. Trimming at V came to 5 bases and at J to 6 bases, leaving 5 bases not matched to a gene. The CDR3 nucleotides are TGTGCCAGCAGCCCGACTAGCGGGAGGGTCCCCGGGGAGCTGTTTTTT. It yields the protein CASSPTSGRVPGELFF.

The chain couples TRBV12-5 to TRBJ1-1; D is undetermined. The CDR3 length is 13 residues. Germline V gene lookup returns CDR1 LGHNT and CDR2 FRNRAP. The germline V and J ends were trimmed by 6 bases and 1 base, with 9 bases remaining between them. The CDR3: CASGYPRNTEAFF. The CDR3 DNA reads as TGTGCTAGTGGCTACCCGCGGAACACTGAAGCTTTCTTT. Combining the CDR3 with reference TRBV12-5 and TRBJ1-1 gives the whole variable domain DARVTQTPRHKVTEMGQEVTMRCQPILGHNTVFWYRQTMMQGLELLAYFRNRAPLDDSGMPKDRFSAEMPDATLATLKIQPSEPRDSAVYFCASGYPRNTEAFFGQGTRLTVV.

The chain employs TRBV2 and TRBJ1-5; 8 bases line up with TRBD1. The germline V gene encodes CDR1 SNHLY and CDR2 FYNNEI. The CDR3 contains 15 residues. Trimming at V came to 6 bases and at J to 6 bases, leaving 10 bases not matched to a gene. CDR3 DNA: TGTGCCAGCAGGGTCGGGACAGGAATTCTTCAGCCCCAGCATTTT. This sequence encodes CASRVGTGILQPQHF.

The chain uses TRBV2 and TRBJ1-1; 7 bases are a match to TRBD1. With V trimmed by 11 bases and J by 0 bases, 12 bases remained unmatched. The CDR3 length is 15 residues. Germline lookup yields CDR1 SNHLY and CDR2 FYNNEI. The CDR3 region has the DNA TGTGCCCTCAGGACAGGCCCAACTTTGAACACTGAAGCTTTCTTT. It translates to CALRTGPTLNTEAFF.

This chain uses TRBV13 with TRBJ2-3; 10 bases are a match to TRBD2. From germline, CDR1 is PRHDT and CDR2 FYEKMQ (reference sequence). CDR3 length: 15 amino acids. V was pared by 7 bases and J by 2 bases, with 6 bases of the junction left unmatched. CDR3 sequence reads: CASNLAGAFTDTQYF. CDR3 nucleotides: TGTGCCAGCAATCTAGCGGGAGCCTTCACAGATACGCAGTATTTT. Full variable domain (missing parts from reference TRBV13 and TRBJ2-3): AAGVIQSPRHLIKEKRETATLKCYPIPRHDTVYWYQQGPGQDPQFLISFYEKMQSDKGSIPDRFSAQQFSDYHSELNMSSLELGDSALYFCASNLAGAFTDTQYFGPGTRLTVL.

The J gene is TRBJ1-1, the V gene TRBV30; 7 bases align to TRBD1. Looked up from germline, CDR1 is GTSNPN and CDR2 is SVGIG (reference sequence). The J segment lost 1 base and the V segment lost 5 bases, leaving 1 base of the junction unmatched. The CDR3 has 12 amino acids. The CDR3, as DNA: TGTGCCTGGGACAGGGAGAACACTGAAGCTTTCTTT. Its protein is CAWDRENTEAFF.

This sequence joins TRBV7-2 and TRBJ2-1; tentative D call: TRBD2 (6 bases). The CDR3 is 16 residues long. Per the germline V gene, CDR1 is SGHTA and CDR2 is FQGNSA. V was clipped by 1 base and J by 4 bases, with 14 bases between them. The CDR3 reads CASSLVPGAVYNEQFF. Here the CDR3 DNA reads TGTGCCAGCAGCTTAGTTCCGGGAGCTGTATACAATGAGCAGTTCTTC.

The chain uses TRBV4-3 and TRBJ2-7, with D possibly TRBD1 on 6 matching bases. V lost 4 bases and J 3 bases, leaving 13 bases between the germline ends. Looked up from germline, CDR1 is LGHNA and CDR2 is YSLEER. The CDR3 covers 14 residues. The CDR3, as DNA: TGCGCCAGCAGCCCCCGACAGGATGTCTACGAGCAGTACTTC. Translation: CASSPRQDVYEQYF.

This chain joins TRBV7-9 and TRBJ2-7, with 8 bases fitting TRBD1. Germline loops: CDR1 SEHNR, CDR2 FQNEAQ (reference sequence). V dropped 2 bases and J dropped 1; count of bases not matched to a gene: 7. The CDR3 extends over 16 amino acids. The CDR3 coding sequence is TGTGCCAGCAGCTTATGGGCTAACAGGGGGTCCTACGAGCAGTACTTC. This codes for CASSLWANRGSYEQYF.

V is TRBV7-9 and J is TRBJ2-3; 14 bases align to TRBD2. Germline assignment: CDR1 SEHNR and CDR2 FQNEAQ (reference sequence). Losses at the gene ends were 8 bases for V and 2 bases for J; bases not matched to a gene: 3. The CDR3 is made up of 15 amino acids. CDR3: CASGTSGGLTDTQYF. DNA of the CDR3: TGTGCCAGCGGGACTAGCGGGGGCCTCACAGATACGCAGTATTTT.

The rearrangement uses TRBV21-1 and TRBJ2-7; the D segment call TRBD1 is taken from the table without a DNA check. TRBV21-1 is reported as a pseudogene. This CDR3 is 18 amino acids long. The CDR3 protein is CASSKEQLSGTSSYEQYF. The CDR3 nucleotides are TGTGCCAGCAGCAAGGAACAGCTATCGGGGACAAGCTCCTACGAGCAGTACTTC.

The chain has TRBV27 and TRBJ1-6, with a tentative D call TRBD1 (5 bases). This CDR3 has 13 residues. Germline V lookup: CDR1 MNHEY, CDR2 SMNVEV (reference sequence). Between the trimmed V and J ends, which lost 5 bases and 7 bases, there was a span of 9 bases. The CDR3 here is CASSLRGNSPLHF. In DNA form, the CDR3 reads TGTGCCAGCAGTCTAAGGGGAAATTCACCCCTCCACTTT.

The chain is built from TRBV5-1 and TRBJ2-6; TRBD1 matches 7 bases. This CDR3 comprises 17 residues. The V gene's germline CDR1 is SGHRS and CDR2 YFSETQ. Losses at the gene ends were 4 bases for V and 0 bases for J; bases not matched to a gene: 7. The CDR3 here is CASSPGQTNSGANVLTF. The CDR3 nucleotides read TGCGCCAGCAGCCCGGGACAGACAAACTCTGGGGCCAACGTCCTGACTTTC.

This chain connects TRBV5-1 to TRBJ2-5; TRBD1 matches 7 bases. The CDR3 runs 16 residues. CDR1 and CDR2 (germline): SGHRS, YFSETQ. Trimming at V came to 0 bases and at J to 2 bases, leaving 7 bases not matched to a gene. The CDR3 DNA reads TGCGCCAGCAGCTTGGGGGGGACAGCGAAACAAGAGACCCAGTACTTC. Residues: CASSLGGTAKQETQYF.

This chain uses TRBV7-6 with TRBJ1-1; D is undetermined. V lost 1 base and J 1 base, leaving 13 bases between the germline ends. Germline-derived CDR1 and CDR2 are SGHVS and FNYEAQ. The CDR3 runs to 16 residues. This chain's CDR3 is CASSLGLRGANTEAFF. In DNA form, the CDR3 reads TGTGCCAGCAGCTTAGGACTGAGAGGTGCGAACACTGAAGCTTTCTTT. Filled out from reference TRBV7-6 and TRBJ1-1, the complete variable domain reads GAGVSQSPRYKVTKRGQDVALRCDPISGHVSLYWYRQALGQGPEFLTYFNYEAQQDKSGLPNDRFSAERPEGSISTLTIQRTEQRDSAMYRCASSLGLRGANTEAFFGQGTRLTVV.

The chain combines TRBV19 with TRBJ2-1; 7 bases fit TRBD2. V lost 3 bases and J lost 7; bases outside the gene matches: 12. The CDR3 consists of 16 residues. Germline-derived CDR1 and CDR2 are LNHDA and SQIVND (reference sequence). CDR3 coding DNA: TGTGCCAGTAGTATCCGACGGGGGGACCAAGGGAATGAGCAGTTCTTC. Residues: CASSIRRGDQGNEQFF.